These 6 T cell receptor beta chains were all obtained from the same sample, sequenced in a study of blood T cells in healthy people across ages. A second PCR of about 6 to 11 cycles used a sample-barcoded 5' primer and a J-beta primer mix. TCRdb ran MiXCR on the 5' RACE reads and lists one entry per CDR3 protein. The table lists 650,000 or so distinct CDR3 sequences, over 40% of them singletons. Sequencing was performed on blood. The source is an elderly woman in good health.

This clonotype showed up just a few times. This chain links TRBV7-9 with TRBJ1-1; 7 bases agree with TRBD1. This CDR3 contains 15 residues. The V gene's germline CDR1 is SEHNR and CDR2 FQNEAQ (reference sequence). Trimming removed 1 base from V and 4 bases from J; junction bases left unmatched: 6. The DNA of the CDR3 is TGTGCCAGCAGCTTAGAGACAGGGCTGAGCACTGAAGCTTTCTTT. It yields the protein CASSLETGLSTEAFF.

This clonotype showed up many times. This chain's CDR3 is CSVGTGYGYTF. Here the CDR3 DNA reads TGCAGCGTTGGCACAGGCTATGGCTACACCTTC. The gene calls are TRBV29-1 and TRBJ1-2, with D maybe TRBD1 (5 bases). With 4 bases removed from V and 4 bases from J, the gap between germline ends came to 7 bases. The germline V gene has CDR1 SQVTM and CDR2 ANQGSEA. The CDR3 runs to 11 residues.

The chain uses TRBV7-8 and TRBJ2-1, with TRBD1 identical over 12 bases. The DNA matches TRBJ2-7 better at its end, which makes the J call doubtful. CDR3 length: 18 residues. Germline V gives CDR1 SGHVS, CDR2 FQNEAQ. The CDR3 DNA is TGTGCCAGCAGCCAGAGGGACAGGGGGCTTAGGTCCTACAATGAGCAGTACTTC. Translated, it gives CASSQRDRGLRSYNEQYF.

This clonotype has a handful of counts. The rearrangement links TRBV5-1 to TRBJ2-5, with a weak D call TRBD1 (6 bases). The V end was cut by 4 bases, the J end by 11 bases, with 21 bases between. There are 14 residues in the CDR3. Per germline, CDR1 SGHRS and CDR2 YFSETQ. CDR3 residues: CASSVEGQFYEQYF. Here the CDR3 DNA reads TGCGCCAGCAGCGTGGAAGGACAGTTCTATGAGCAGTACTTC. Combining the CDR3 with reference TRBV5-1 and TRBJ2-5 gives the whole variable domain KAGVTQTPRYLIKTRGQQVTLSCSPISGHRSVSWYQQTPGQGLQFLFEYFSETQRNKGNFPGRFSGRQFSNSRSEMNVSTLELGDSALYLCASSVEGQFYEQYFGPGTRLLVL.

The CDR3 spells CASSSGLAGGLAEELFF. As DNA, the CDR3 is TGTGCCAGCAGTTCAGGACTAGCGGGAGGATTAGCCGAGGAGCTGTTTTTT. This sequence joins TRBV27 and TRBJ2-2; 14 positions match TRBD2. Looked up from germline, CDR1 is MNHEY and CDR2 is SMNVEV (reference sequence). Germline trimming cut 4 bases from V and 10 bases from J; bases unmatched to any gene: 11. CDR3 length: 17 amino acids.

V is TRBV29-1 and J is TRBJ2-3, with D perhaps being TRBD1 or TRBD2 (6 bases each). V was trimmed by 4 bases and J by 6 bases, leaving 17 bases between them. Germline loops: CDR1 SQVTM, CDR2 ANQGSEA. This CDR3 has 14 amino acids. CDR3: CSVAGAGSRDTQYF. The CDR3 DNA reads TGCAGCGTTGCAGGGGCGGGGTCCCGGGATACGCAGTATTTT.